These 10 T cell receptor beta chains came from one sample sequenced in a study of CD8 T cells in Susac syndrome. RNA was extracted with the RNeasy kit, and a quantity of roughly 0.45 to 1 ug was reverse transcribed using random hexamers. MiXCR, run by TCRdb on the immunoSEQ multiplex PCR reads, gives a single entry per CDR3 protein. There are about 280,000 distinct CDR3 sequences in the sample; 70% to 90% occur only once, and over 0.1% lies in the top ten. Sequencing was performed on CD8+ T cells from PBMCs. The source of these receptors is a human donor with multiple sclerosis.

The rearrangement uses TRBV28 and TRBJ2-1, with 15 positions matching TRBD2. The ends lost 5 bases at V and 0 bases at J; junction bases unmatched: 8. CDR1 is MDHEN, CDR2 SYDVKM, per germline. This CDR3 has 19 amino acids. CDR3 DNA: TGTGCCAGCAGTCCTCCGGGACTAGCGGGAGGTAGCTCCTACAATGAGCAGTTCTTC. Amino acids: CASSPPGLAGGSSYNEQFF.

CDR3 nucleotides: TGTGCCAGCAGCCGGACAGCCGATGGCTACACCTTC. It specifies CASSRTADGYTF. The chain couples TRBV12-3 or TRBV12-4 to TRBJ1-2; a weak D match, TRBD1 (6 bases). Trimming took off 6 bases at V and 6 bases at J, with 11 bases between the two ends. This CDR3 is built from 12 residues.

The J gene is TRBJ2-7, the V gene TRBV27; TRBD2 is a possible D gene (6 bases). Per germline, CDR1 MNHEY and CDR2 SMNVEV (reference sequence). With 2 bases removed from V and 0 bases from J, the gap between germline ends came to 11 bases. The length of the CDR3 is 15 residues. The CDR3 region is CASSLGGSSSYEQYF. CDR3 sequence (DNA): TGTGCCAGCAGTTTAGGGGGGTCCAGCTCCTACGAGCAGTACTTC.

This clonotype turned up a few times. Written as DNA, the CDR3 is TGTGCCAGCAGCGCCACTTGGGAAGCGACGCAGTACTTC. Translating it yields CASSATWEATQYF. The V and J genes are TRBV9 and TRBJ2-5; no reliable D call. Germline V lookup: CDR1 SGDLS, CDR2 YYNGEE. CDR3 length equals 13 residues. Trimming shortened V by 3 bases and J by 11 bases, and 17 bases separated the two germline ends.

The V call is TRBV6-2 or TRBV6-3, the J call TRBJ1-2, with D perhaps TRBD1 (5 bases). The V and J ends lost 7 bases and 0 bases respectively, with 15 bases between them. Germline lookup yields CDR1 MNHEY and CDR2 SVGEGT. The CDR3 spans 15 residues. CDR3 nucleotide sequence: TGTGCCAGCACCTTCGGGCAGGGAGCTAACTATGGCTACACCTTC. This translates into CASTFGQGANYGYTF.

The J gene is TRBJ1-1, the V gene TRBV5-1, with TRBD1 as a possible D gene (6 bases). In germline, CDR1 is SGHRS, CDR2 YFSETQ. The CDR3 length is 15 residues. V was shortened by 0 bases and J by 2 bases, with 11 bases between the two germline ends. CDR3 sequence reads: CASSLEGHPNTEAFF. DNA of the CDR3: TGCGCCAGCAGCTTGGAGGGACACCCTAACACTGAAGCTTTCTTT. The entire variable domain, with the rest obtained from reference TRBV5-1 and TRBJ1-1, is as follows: KAGVTQTPRYLIKTRGQQVTLSCSPISGHRSVSWYQQTPGQGLQFLFEYFSETQRNKGNFPGRFSGRQFSNSRSEMNVSTLELGDSALYLCASSLEGHPNTEAFFGQGTRLTVV.

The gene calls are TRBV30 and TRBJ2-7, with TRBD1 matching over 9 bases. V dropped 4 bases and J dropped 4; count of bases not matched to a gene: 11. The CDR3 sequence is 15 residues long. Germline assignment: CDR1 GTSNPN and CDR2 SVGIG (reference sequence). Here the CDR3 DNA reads TGTGCCTGGATACCTGGACAGGGGAGTATTTACGAGCAGTACTTC. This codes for CAWIPGQGSIYEQYF.

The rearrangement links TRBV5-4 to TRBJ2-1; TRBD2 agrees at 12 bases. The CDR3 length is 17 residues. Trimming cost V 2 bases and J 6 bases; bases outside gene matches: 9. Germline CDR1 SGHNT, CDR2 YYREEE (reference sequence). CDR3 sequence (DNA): TGTGCCAGCAGCTTTAGGCTAGCGGGAGGGCCGGTCAATGAGCAGTTCTTC. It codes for CASSFRLAGGPVNEQFF.

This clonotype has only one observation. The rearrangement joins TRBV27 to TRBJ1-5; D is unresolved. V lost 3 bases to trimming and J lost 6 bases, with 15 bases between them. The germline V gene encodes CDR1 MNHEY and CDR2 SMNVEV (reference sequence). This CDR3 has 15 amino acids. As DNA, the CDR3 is TGTGCCAGCAGTTTCTCGTCGGGGATTGCTCAGCCCCAGCATTTT. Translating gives CASSFSSGIAQPQHF.

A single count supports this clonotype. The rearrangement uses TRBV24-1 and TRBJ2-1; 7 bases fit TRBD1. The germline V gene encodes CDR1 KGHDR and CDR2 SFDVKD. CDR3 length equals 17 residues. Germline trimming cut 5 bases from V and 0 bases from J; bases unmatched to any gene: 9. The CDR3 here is CATSVARGKSSYNEQFF. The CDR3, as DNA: TGTGCCACCAGTGTGGCCAGGGGGAAGAGCTCCTACAATGAGCAGTTCTTC.